Detailed here is one T cell receptor (beta chain). Its antigen is still unknown. These data are taken from a study of blood T cells in healthy people across ages. General observations from the study: Naive T cell percentage strongly correlated with TCR beta diversity.

The germline V gene has CDR1 MDHEN and CDR2 SYDVKM. Trimming took off 4 bases at V and 0 bases at J, with 16 bases between the two ends. The CDR3 extends over 17 amino acids. Investigators took approximately 10 milliliters of peripheral blood from every donor. It was with a sample-barcoded 5' primer and a J-beta primer mix that a second PCR of roughly 7 to 11 cycles was run. TCRdb fed the 5' RACE reads into MiXCR, producing one record per CDR3 protein. Here the sample spans about 800,000 distinct CDR3 sequences, 20% to 25% being singletons. The same data also went into a second study, on T cells of mothers and their children. As reported in that work: Using around 1.5 ug per 15 ul, all extracted RNA underwent cDNA synthesis.

The sequencing input was blood. The clonotype originates from a boy younger than 18 in good health. The chain links TRBV28 to TRBJ2-1; TRBD1 or TRBD2 may be the D gene (7 bases each). CDR3 loop: CASSSPRGGSSYNEQFF. Here the CDR3 DNA reads TGTGCCAGCAGTTCCCCCAGGGGGGGGAGCTCCTACAATGAGCAGTTCTTC.